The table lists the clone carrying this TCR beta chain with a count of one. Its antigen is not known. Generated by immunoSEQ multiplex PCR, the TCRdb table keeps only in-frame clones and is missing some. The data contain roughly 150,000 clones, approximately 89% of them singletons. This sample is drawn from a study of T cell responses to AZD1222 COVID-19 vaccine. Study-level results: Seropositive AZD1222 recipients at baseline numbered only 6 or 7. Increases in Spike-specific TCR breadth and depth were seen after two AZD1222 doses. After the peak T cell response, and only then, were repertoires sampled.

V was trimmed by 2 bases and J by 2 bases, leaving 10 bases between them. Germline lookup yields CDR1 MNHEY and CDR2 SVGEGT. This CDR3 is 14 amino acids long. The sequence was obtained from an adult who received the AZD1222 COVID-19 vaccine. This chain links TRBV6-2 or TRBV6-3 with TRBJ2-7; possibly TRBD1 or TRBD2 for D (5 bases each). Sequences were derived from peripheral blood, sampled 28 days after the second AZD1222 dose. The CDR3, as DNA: TGTGCCAGCAGTTACCCGGGACGGGCCTACGAGCAGTACTTC. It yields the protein CASSYPGRAYEQYF.